This passage covers 7 T cell receptor beta chains from one sample sequenced in a study of shared clonotypes between healthy human individuals. Assay used: immunoSEQ multiplex PCR; TCRdb lists only in-frame clones, some missing. The sample holds some 89,000 clones; roughly two thirds are singletons and the top ten take roughly 40%. The sequenced material came from memory CD8+ T cells sorted from blood. As to subset: CD45RO+ cells pooled with CCR7-negative TemRA cells. The receptors were sampled from a man aged 30 to 39 in good health.

The chain recombines TRBV28 with TRBJ2-7; D is unresolved. This CDR3 is 12 amino acids long. CDR1 MDHEN and CDR2 SYDVKM come from the germline V gene. V lost 10 bases and J lost 2, with 12 bases in between. CDR3 region: CAIKGLAYEQYF. The CDR3 bases are TGTGCCATCAAGGGCTTAGCCTACGAGCAGTACTTC.

The rearrangement joins TRBV29-1 to TRBJ1-1, with D uncertain. V was clipped by 0 bases and J by 10 bases, with 15 bases between them. Germline lookup yields CDR1 SQVTM and CDR2 ANQGSEA. The CDR3 runs to 13 residues. The CDR3, as DNA: TGCAGCGTTGAAGATCTGGACGGGTTGGGAGCTTTCTTT. Protein product: CSVEDLDGLGAFF.

The table lists this clone with a few counts. V usage is TRBV4-1 and J usage is TRBJ2-5; a possible D gene is TRBD1 (6 bases). Per germline, CDR1 MGHRA and CDR2 YSYEKL. This CDR3 comprises 13 residues. The germline V and J ends were trimmed by 3 bases and 6 bases, with 11 bases remaining between them. The CDR3 region is CASSHLQGQTQYF. DNA for the CDR3: TGCGCCAGCAGCCACCTTCAGGGGCAGACCCAGTACTTC.

This chain uses TRBV6-1 with TRBJ2-7; 8 nucleotides align to TRBD1. With 5 bases clipped from V and 5 bases from J, the junction kept 5 bases outside the gene matches. CDR3 size: 13 residues. Germline CDR1 and CDR2: MNHNS and SASEGT. The CDR3 nucleotides read TGTGCCAGCAGTCCGGACAGGGTCCACGAGCAGTACTTC. Its translation: CASSPDRVHEQYF.

The chain uses TRBV9 and TRBJ2-7; D perhaps matches TRBD1 (6 bases). Germline lookup yields CDR1 SGDLS and CDR2 YYNGEE. V lost 4 bases and J lost 7, with 15 bases in between. This CDR3 is built from 13 residues. CDR3 coding DNA: TGTGCCAGCAGCCTTAATGATGGGACAGAGCAGTACTTC. This gives the protein CASSLNDGTEQYF.

The V and J genes are TRBV5-1 and TRBJ1-2, with D possibly TRBD1 on 6 matching bases. V was cut by 1 base and J by 5 bases, with 12 bases left in between. Germline CDR1 SGHRS, CDR2 YFSETQ. This CDR3 comprises 14 residues. The CDR3 sequence is CASSLPDRIYGYTF. The CDR3 nucleotides are TGCGCCAGCAGCTTGCCGGACAGAATTTATGGCTACACCTTC.

The chain links TRBV7-2 to TRBJ2-3, with 10 nucleotides matching TRBD2. Unmatched junction bases numbered 10, after V lost 3 bases and J lost 1 base. In germline, CDR1 is SGHTA, CDR2 FQGNSA. There are 18 residues in the CDR3. The CDR3 coding sequence is TGTGCCAGCAGCTTTCGGGCTAGCGGGAGCTTGGGCACAGATACGCAGTATTTT. It codes for CASSFRASGSLGTDTQYF. Combining the CDR3 with reference TRBV7-2 and TRBJ2-3 gives the whole variable domain GAGVSQSPSNKVTEKGKDVELRCDPISGHTALYWYRQSLGQGLEFLIYFQGNSAPDKSGLPSDRFSAERTGGSVSTLTIQRTQQEDSAVYLCASSFRASGSLGTDTQYFGPGTRLTVL.